One and the same sample provided the 28 T cell receptor beta chains below, sequenced in a study of cytomegalovirus exposure and HLA in healthy donors. Use of 60 Vbeta and 13 Jbeta primers characterized the PCR. The method was immunoSEQ multiplex PCR; TCRdb's version includes in-frame clones alone and lacks a portion of them. The sample gives some 100,000 clones, over 65% of which show up once; 2.7% is in the top ten. Sequenced: PBMCs. These receptors all come from a female donor in good health and CMV-seronegative.

This clone was picked up one time. The chain is built from TRBV6-1 and TRBJ1-2; TRBD1 matches at 7 bases. Losses at the gene ends were 7 bases for V and 4 bases for J; bases not matched to a gene: 9. CDR3 length equals 14 residues. Germline CDR1 is MNHNS and CDR2 is SASEGT. The CDR3 here is CASNPDRVSYGYTF. DNA of the CDR3: TGTGCCAGCAACCCTGACAGGGTGAGCTATGGCTACACCTTC.

The CDR3 reads CASSEANRRAGYTF. CDR3 sequence (DNA): TGTGCCAGCAGTGAAGCGAACAGGAGGGCCGGCTACACCTTC. The genes are TRBV6-1 and TRBJ1-2; TRBD1 is a possible D gene (5 bases). The CDR3 is 14 residues long. V was trimmed by 0 bases and J by 8 bases, leaving 13 bases between them. Germline V lookup: CDR1 MNHNS, CDR2 SASEGT.

The V gene is TRBV27, the J gene TRBJ1-2; 11 nucleotides line up with TRBD1. V was pared by 5 bases and J by 5 bases, with 19 bases of the junction left unmatched. From germline, CDR1 is MNHEY and CDR2 SMNVEV (reference sequence). The CDR3 sequence is 19 residues long. CDR3 sequence reads: CASSTSQGTGGLARYGYTF. The CDR3 coding sequence is TGTGCCAGCAGTACATCCCAAGGGACAGGGGGGTTAGCCCGGTATGGCTACACCTTC.

In regard to this clone: Other nucleotide sequences in the sample specify the same CDR3. The chain carries TRBV18 and TRBJ2-7; 8 bases map to TRBD1. The V segment lost 3 bases and the J segment 2 bases; nucleotides outside the gene matches: 3. The germline V gene encodes CDR1 KGHSH and CDR2 LQKENI. CDR3 length: 14 amino acids. CDR3 bases: TGTGCCAGCTCACCGGGGACAGGCCCCTACGAGCAGTACTTC. It is translated as CASSPGTGPYEQYF. Filled out from reference TRBV18 and TRBJ2-7, the complete variable domain reads NAGVMQNPRHLVRRRGQEARLRCSPMKGHSHVYWYRQLPEEGLKFMVYLQKENIIDESGMPKERFSAEFPKEGPSILRIQQVVRGDSAAYFCASSPGTGPYEQYFGPGTRLTVT.

This clone came up once. The chain is built from TRBV7-6 and TRBJ2-5; D may be TRBD1 (5 bases). The CDR3 length is 14 residues. The germline V gene has CDR1 SGHVS and CDR2 FNYEAQ. Trimming shortened V by 2 bases and J by 1 base, and 8 bases separated the two germline ends. CDR3 in amino acids: CASSLLQGQETQYF. The DNA of the CDR3 is TGTGCCAGCAGCTTACTTCAGGGCCAAGAGACCCAGTACTTC.

CDR3 region: CARNMEGPGKETQYF. The CDR3 nucleotides are TGTGCCAGAAACATGGAGGGACCAGGAAAAGAGACCCAGTACTTC. V is TRBV19 and J is TRBJ2-5; D possibly corresponds to TRBD2 (6 bases). The length of the CDR3 is 15 residues. Germline assignment: CDR1 LNHDA and CDR2 SQIVND (reference sequence). V was trimmed by 9 bases and J by 3 bases, leaving 20 bases between them.

V gene TRBV6-1 combines with J gene TRBJ1-5; D not resolved. Germline V gives CDR1 MNHNS, CDR2 SASEGT. The V and J ends lost 1 base and 10 bases respectively, with 11 bases between them. The CDR3 length is 13 residues. The CDR3 is CASSEELVSPQHF. The CDR3 DNA reads TGTGCCAGCAGTGAAGAACTAGTCTCTCCCCAGCATTTT.

In DNA form, the CDR3 reads TGTGCCAGCAGCTTGTTGCTTCCCTCTATCTCTGGAAACACCATATATTTT. Protein sequence: CASSLLLPSISGNTIYF. The chain uses TRBV5-6 and TRBJ1-3; D gene uncertain. CDR1 and CDR2 (germline): SGHDT, YYEEEE. V lost 1 base to trimming and J lost 0 bases, with 14 bases between them. This CDR3 contains 17 residues.

This chain connects TRBV6-6 to TRBJ1-5, with D possibly TRBD1 on 5 matching bases. The CDR3 is 14 residues long. Looked up from germline, CDR1 is MNHNY and CDR2 is SVGAGI (reference sequence). Trimming left V 6 bases short and J 6 bases short, with 15 bases between. The CDR3 protein is CASSPRGGAQPQHF. As DNA, the CDR3 is TGTGCCAGCAGCCCCCGAGGCGGGGCTCAGCCCCAGCATTTT.

The gene calls are TRBV4-3 and TRBJ2-7; D possibly corresponds to TRBD2 (5 bases). Germline CDR1 LGHNA, CDR2 YSLEER. The germline V and J ends were trimmed by 0 bases and 3 bases, with 12 bases remaining between them. The CDR3 runs 15 residues. CDR3 nucleotides: TGCGCCAGCAGCCAAGACGGAGGTGTGGGCTACGAGCAGTACTTC. Translation gives CASSQDGGVGYEQYF.

This chain connects TRBV10-2 to TRBJ1-1, with 7 bases aligning to TRBD1. Germline lookup yields CDR1 WSHSY and CDR2 SAAADI. V lost 8 bases, J lost 5 bases, and 5 bases stayed unmatched. This CDR3 is 12 amino acids long. The CDR3 DNA is TGCGCCAGCTCTGTACAGGGGACTGAAGCTTTCTTT. As protein: CASSVQGTEAFF.

The chain carries TRBV9 and TRBJ1-5; TRBD1 agrees at 8 bases. Trimming cost V 0 bases and J 4 bases; bases outside gene matches: 3. Germline CDR1 reads SGDLS; CDR2 reads YYNGEE. The CDR3 extends over 15 amino acids. This CDR3 reads CASSVGQGHNQPQHF. The DNA of the CDR3 is TGTGCCAGCAGCGTAGGACAGGGGCATAATCAGCCCCAGCATTTT.

This clone was counted between two and nine times. V gene TRBV7-9 combines with J gene TRBJ1-3; D gene ambiguous. V lost 5 bases, J lost 0 bases, and 8 bases lay in between. This CDR3 comprises 14 residues. Looked up from germline, CDR1 is SEHNR and CDR2 is FQNEAQ (reference sequence). Here the CDR3 reads CASSTESSGNTIYF. DNA of the CDR3: TGTGCCAGCAGCACCGAGAGCTCTGGAAACACCATATATTTT.

As regards this clone: The junction differs from germline at one of its ends, possibly a read error. The rearrangement links TRBV6-5 to TRBJ2-7, with D possibly being TRBD2 (6 bases). Germline CDR1 MNHEY, CDR2 SVGAGI. The CDR3 contains 13 residues. CDR3 region: CASSLGGTYGQYF. The CDR3 nucleotides are TGTGCCAGCAGTTTGGGAGGTACCTACGGGCAGTACTTC.

The V and J genes are TRBV19 and TRBJ1-1; D remains ambiguous. CDR3 size: 13 residues. V was clipped by 5 bases and J by 0 bases, with 7 bases between them. Germline V lookup: CDR1 LNHDA, CDR2 SQIVND (reference sequence). CDR3 amino acids: CASSSNMNTEAFF. In DNA, the CDR3 is TGTGCCAGTAGTTCCAACATGAACACTGAAGCTTTCTTT.

The rearrangement joins TRBV7-9 to TRBJ1-2; 12 nucleotides align to TRBD1. Unmatched junction bases numbered 7, after V lost 0 bases and J lost 8 bases. Germline CDR1 SEHNR, CDR2 FQNEAQ (reference sequence). The CDR3 loop spans 16 amino acids. In DNA form, the CDR3 reads TGTGCCAGCAGCTTAGCAGGGACAGGGGGCGCATCCGGCTACACCTTC. It specifies CASSLAGTGGASGYTF. Full variable domain (rest looked up from reference TRBV7-9 and TRBJ1-2): DTGVSQNPRHKITKRGQNVTFRCDPISEHNRLYWYRQTLGQGPEFLTYFQNEAQLEKSRLLSDRFSAERPKGSFSTLEIQRTEQGDSAMYLCASSLAGTGGASGYTFGSGTRLTVV.

By sample share, this clone is medium-sized. The same CDR3 can be traced to other DNA sequences in this sample. V is TRBV6-4 and J is TRBJ2-3; D possibly corresponds to TRBD1 (6 bases). Germline loops: CDR1 MRHNA, CDR2 SNTAGT. With 0 bases removed from V and 4 bases from J, the gap between germline ends came to 8 bases. This CDR3 contains 14 residues. The CDR3 DNA reads as TGTGCCAGCAGTGACTCGTCAGGGGCAGATACGCAGTATTTT. Translation gives CASSDSSGADTQYF.

This clone showed up just once. The sample holds other DNA sequences that translate to the same CDR3. The V gene is TRBV27, the J gene TRBJ1-5; D uncertain. V dropped 9 bases and J dropped 1 base, with 13 bases sitting between them. The CDR3 is 14 amino acids. The germline V gene encodes CDR1 MNHEY and CDR2 SMNVEV (reference sequence). This CDR3 is CASRKAGSNQPQHF. The CDR3 nucleotides are TGTGCCAGTAGAAAAGCGGGAAGCAATCAGCCCCAGCATTTT.

This clone was counted a few times. The chain joins TRBV6-1 to TRBJ1-3; D is ambiguous. The length of the CDR3 is 13 residues. The V and J ends lost 4 bases and 2 bases respectively, with 6 bases between them. Germline loops: CDR1 MNHNS, CDR2 SASEGT. For the CDR3, the DNA is TGTGCCAGCAGTGTAGACACTGGAAACACCATATATTTT. It yields the protein CASSVDTGNTIYF.

This clone showed up just once. The rearrangement links TRBV7-9 to TRBJ2-1; 9 bases agree with TRBD2. Germline V gene sequence: CDR1 SEHNR, CDR2 FQNEAQ (reference sequence). The CDR3 has 14 residues. Trimming cost V 5 bases and J 7 bases; bases outside gene matches: 6. The CDR3 bases are TGTGCCAGCAGCGCGGGACTAGCTGAGAATGAGCAGTTCTTC. This sequence encodes CASSAGLAENEQFF. Using reference TRBV7-9 and TRBJ2-1 for the parts outside the CDR3, the full variable domain is DTGVSQNPRHKITKRGQNVTFRCDPISEHNRLYWYRQTLGQGPEFLTYFQNEAQLEKSRLLSDRFSAERPKGSFSTLEIQRTEQGDSAMYLCASSAGLAENEQFFGPGTRLTVL.

The V call is TRBV27, the J call TRBJ1-6, with TRBD1 as a possible D gene (6 bases). V lost 3 bases and J lost 11, with 20 bases in between. The CDR3 runs to 16 residues. Germline CDR1 MNHEY, CDR2 SMNVEV (reference sequence). In nucleotides, the CDR3 is TGTGCCAGCAGTTTTCGTTTTCGGGGGGCGCAGACACCCCTCCACTTT. This translates into CASSFRFRGAQTPLHF.

The chain couples TRBV2 to TRBJ1-2; D might be TRBD1 (6 bases). V lost 1 base to trimming and J lost 6 bases, with 9 bases between them. The CDR3 has 13 amino acids. CDR1 and CDR2 (germline): SNHLY, FYNNEI. This CDR3 is CASSEEAGDGYTF. The CDR3 DNA follows: TGTGCCAGCAGTGAAGAGGCAGGGGATGGCTACACCTTC.

This clone was observed a single time. CDR3 protein: CARSPEGPGEQYF. The CDR3 DNA reads TGTGCCAGAAGCCCCGAAGGGCCGGGAGAGCAGTACTTC. This chain connects TRBV5-3 to TRBJ2-7, with D maybe TRBD2 (5 bases). TRBV5-3 counts as an open reading frame of uncertain function. Between the trimmed V and J ends, which lost 4 bases and 7 bases, there was a span of 15 bases. This CDR3 spans 13 amino acids.

The rearrangement uses TRBV28 and TRBJ2-5, with TRBD1 matching 10 bases. The CDR3 covers 15 residues. V shed 5 bases and J 5 bases; nucleotides not matched to a gene: 8. Germline V CDR1 and CDR2: MDHEN, SYDVKM. CDR3 residues: CASSPLTGGSETQYF. The CDR3 DNA reads TGTGCCAGCAGTCCCCTGACAGGGGGCAGCGAGACCCAGTACTTC.

This chain connects TRBV11-2 to TRBJ2-1, with 10 bases that match TRBD2. Germline-derived CDR1 and CDR2 are SGHAT and FQNNGV. The ends lost 5 bases at V and 7 bases at J; junction bases unmatched: 8. CDR3 length: 15 amino acids. Here the CDR3 DNA reads TGTGCCAGCAGCACAGAGCGGGGGGGTTGGAATGAGCAGTTCTTC. This gives the protein CASSTERGGWNEQFF.

V and J are TRBV6-5 and TRBJ2-4, with 11 bases aligning to TRBD1. This CDR3 has 16 amino acids. Germline trimming cut 4 bases from V and 8 bases from J; bases unmatched to any gene: 10. Germline V gene data show CDR1 as MNHEY and CDR2 as SVGAGI. The CDR3 loop reads CASSFLRTGGQDIQYF. The CDR3, as DNA: TGTGCCAGCAGTTTCCTCCGGACAGGGGGCCAGGACATTCAGTACTTC.

This chain links TRBV27 with TRBJ1-2; 10 nucleotides agree with TRBD1. J gave up 7 bases and V 8 bases, and 7 bases lay outside the gene matches. The CDR3 spans 13 residues. Germline-derived CDR1 and CDR2 are MNHEY and SMNVEV (reference sequence). The CDR3 region has the DNA TGTGCCAGCCTAGGACAGGGGGTCTCTGGCTACACCTTC. Translating it yields CASLGQGVSGYTF.

The chain carries TRBV4-3 and TRBJ1-1, with a possible D match to TRBD1 (6 bases). Germline assignment: CDR1 LGHNA and CDR2 YSLEER. V shed 0 bases and J shed 4 bases, with 12 bases lying between them. This CDR3 has 15 residues. The CDR3: CASSQERGLGTEAFF. CDR3 coding DNA: TGCGCCAGCAGCCAAGAAAGGGGGTTGGGCACTGAAGCTTTCTTT.